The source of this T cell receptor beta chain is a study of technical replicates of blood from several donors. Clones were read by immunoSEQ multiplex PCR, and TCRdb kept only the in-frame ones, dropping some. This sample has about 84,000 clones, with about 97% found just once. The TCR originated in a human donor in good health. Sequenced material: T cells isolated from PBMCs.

This CDR3 reads CASSIFLGGVQDTQYF. The CDR3 DNA reads as TGTGCCAGCAGCATTTTTCTCGGGGGGGTTCAAGATACGCAGTATTTT. The chain couples TRBV7-2 to TRBJ2-3; 8 nucleotides align to TRBD2. The junction had 12 bases not matched to a gene; V was cut back by 5 bases and J by 5 bases. CDR3 size: 16 residues. Per the germline V gene, CDR1 is SGHTA and CDR2 is FQGNSA.